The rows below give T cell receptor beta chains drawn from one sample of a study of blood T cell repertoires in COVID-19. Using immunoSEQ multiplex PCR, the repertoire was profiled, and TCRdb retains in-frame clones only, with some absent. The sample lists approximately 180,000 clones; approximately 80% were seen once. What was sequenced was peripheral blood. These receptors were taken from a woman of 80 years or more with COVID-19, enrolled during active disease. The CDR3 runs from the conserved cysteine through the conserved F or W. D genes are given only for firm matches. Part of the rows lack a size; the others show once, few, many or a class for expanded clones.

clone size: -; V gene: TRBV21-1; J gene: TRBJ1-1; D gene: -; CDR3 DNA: TGTGCCAGACCAACTAAATGGTCCACTGAAGCTTTCTTT; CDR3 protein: CARPTKWSTEAFF
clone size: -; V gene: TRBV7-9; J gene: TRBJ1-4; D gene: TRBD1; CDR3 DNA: TGTGCCAGCAGCCCGGGACAGCAAAATGAAAAACTGTTTTTT; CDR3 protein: CASSPGQQNEKLFF
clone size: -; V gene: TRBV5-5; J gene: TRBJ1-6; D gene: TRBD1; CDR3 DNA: TGTGCCAGCAGGTGGACAGGGTCCAATTCACCCCTCCACTTT; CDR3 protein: CASRWTGSNSPLHF
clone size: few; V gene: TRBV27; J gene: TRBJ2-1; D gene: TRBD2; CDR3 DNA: TGTGCCAGCAGTTTACAGACTAGCGGCACGGGTGAGCAGTTCTTC; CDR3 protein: CASSLQTSGTGEQFF
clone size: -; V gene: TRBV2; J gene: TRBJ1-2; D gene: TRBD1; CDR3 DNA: TGTGCCAGCACCCCGGACAGGGCTGGCTACACCTTC; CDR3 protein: CASTPDRAGYTF
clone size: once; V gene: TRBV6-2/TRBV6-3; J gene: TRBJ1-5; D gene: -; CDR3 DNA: TGTGCCAGCAGTTGGACAGTCAATCAGCCCCAGCATTTT; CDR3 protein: CASSWTVNQPQHF
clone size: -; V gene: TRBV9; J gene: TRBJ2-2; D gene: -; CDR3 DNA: TGTGCCAGCAGCGTAGGGGCTAGCTACGGGGAGCTGTTTTTT; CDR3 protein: CASSVGASYGELFF
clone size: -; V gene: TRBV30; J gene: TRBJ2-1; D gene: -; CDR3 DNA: TGTGCCTGGGAAACAGGAATAAGCTCCTACAATGAGCAGTTCTTC; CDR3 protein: CAWETGISSYNEQFF
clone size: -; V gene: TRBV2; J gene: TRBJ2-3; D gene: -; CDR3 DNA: TGTGCCAGCAGTGTTAGTGGTGGACACCAGGGAGATACGCAGTATTTT; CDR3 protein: CASSVSGGHQGDTQYF
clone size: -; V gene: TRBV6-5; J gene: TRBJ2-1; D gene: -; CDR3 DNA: TGTGCCAGCAGTTACTCGGGGAGTGGCACCTACAATGAGCAGTTCTTC; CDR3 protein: CASSYSGSGTYNEQFF
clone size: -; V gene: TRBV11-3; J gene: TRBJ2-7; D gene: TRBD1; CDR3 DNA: TGTGCCAGCAGCTTAGACGGGGACAGGGGATACGAGCAGTACTTC; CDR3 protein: CASSLDGDRGYEQYF
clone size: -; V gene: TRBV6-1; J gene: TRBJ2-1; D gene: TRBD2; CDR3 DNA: TGTGCCAGCAGTGTTTATCTAGCGGGAGGAGCGTCCCACAATGAGCAGTTCTTC; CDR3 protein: CASSVYLAGGASHNEQFF
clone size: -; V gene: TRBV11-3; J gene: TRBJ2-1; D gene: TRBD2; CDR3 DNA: TGTGCCAGCAGCTTACACGTAATAGCGGGGGGGCATGAGCAGTTCTTC; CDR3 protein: CASSLHVIAGGHEQFF
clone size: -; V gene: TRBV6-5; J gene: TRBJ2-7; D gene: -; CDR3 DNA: TGTGCCAGCAGTTACTCGGGGCAGGGGGGCGAGCAGTACTTC; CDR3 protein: CASSYSGQGGEQYF
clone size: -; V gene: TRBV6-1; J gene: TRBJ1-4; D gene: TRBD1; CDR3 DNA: TGTGCCAGCAGTGAATGGGGACAGAGGCTAATTAATGAAAAACTGTTTTTT; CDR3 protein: CASSEWGQRLINEKLFF
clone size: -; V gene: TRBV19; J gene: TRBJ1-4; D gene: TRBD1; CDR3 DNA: TGTGCCAGTAGTGCTGGACAGGGGAATGAAAAACTGTTTTTT; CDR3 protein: CASSAGQGNEKLFF
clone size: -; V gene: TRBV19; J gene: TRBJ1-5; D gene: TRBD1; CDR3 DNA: TGTGCCAGTAGTATCCCTCGACAGGGGGCAGGCAATCAGCCCCAGCATTTT; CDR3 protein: CASSIPRQGAGNQPQHF
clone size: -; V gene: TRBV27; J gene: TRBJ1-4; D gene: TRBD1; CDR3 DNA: TGTGCCAGCAGTAGACAGGGTCATGAGGAAAAACTGTTTTTT; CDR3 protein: CASSRQGHEEKLFF
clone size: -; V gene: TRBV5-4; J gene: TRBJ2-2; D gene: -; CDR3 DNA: TGTGCCAGCAGCTTGGAAAGCGGGCAGAACACCGGGGAGCTGTTTTTT; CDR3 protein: CASSLESGQNTGELFF
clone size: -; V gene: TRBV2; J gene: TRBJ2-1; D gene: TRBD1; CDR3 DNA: TGTGCCAGCAGTGGACAGGGGGGTTACAATGAGCAGTTCTTC; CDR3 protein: CASSGQGGYNEQFF
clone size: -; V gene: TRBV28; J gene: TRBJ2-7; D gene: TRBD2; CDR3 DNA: TGTGCCAGCAGTGGTCTAGCGGGAGCCCACGAGCAGTACTTC; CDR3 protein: CASSGLAGAHEQYF
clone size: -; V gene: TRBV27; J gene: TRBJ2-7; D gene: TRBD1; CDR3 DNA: TGTGCCAGCAGTTTATCGGCCCGACAGGGCCCCTACGAGCAGTACTTC; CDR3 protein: CASSLSARQGPYEQYF
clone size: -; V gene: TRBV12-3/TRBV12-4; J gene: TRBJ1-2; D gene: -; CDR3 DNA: TGTGCCAGCAGTCGGGACACAAATGGCTACACCTTC; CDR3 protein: CASSRDTNGYTF
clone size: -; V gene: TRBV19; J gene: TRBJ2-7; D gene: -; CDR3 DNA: TGTGCCAGTAGTCAAATACGTGGGCGGGACGCGTACGAGCAGTACTTC; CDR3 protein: CASSQIRGRDAYEQYF
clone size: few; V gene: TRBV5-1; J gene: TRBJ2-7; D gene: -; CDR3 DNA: TGCGCCAGCAGCTTACTGGGACACCGGGCCGTGGGGCAGTACTTC; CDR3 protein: CASSLLGHRAVGQYF
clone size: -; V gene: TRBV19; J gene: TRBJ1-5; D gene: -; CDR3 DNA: TGTGCCAGTAGTATAGATCGGGATCAGCCCCAGCATTTT; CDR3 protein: CASSIDRDQPQHF
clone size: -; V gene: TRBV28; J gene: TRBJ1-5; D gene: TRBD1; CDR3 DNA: TGTGCCAGCAGACGACAGGGACATCAGCCCCAGCATTTT; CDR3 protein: CASRRQGHQPQHF
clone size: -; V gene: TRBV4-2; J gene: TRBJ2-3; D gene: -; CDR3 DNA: TGTGCCAGCAGCCAAGAAAAGGGGGGGCAGCCAGATACGCAGTATTTT; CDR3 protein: CASSQEKGGQPDTQYF
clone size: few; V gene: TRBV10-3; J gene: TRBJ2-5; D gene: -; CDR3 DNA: TGTGCCATCAGGGGGAGGTCCGAAGAGACCCAGTACTTC; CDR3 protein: CAIRGRSEETQYF
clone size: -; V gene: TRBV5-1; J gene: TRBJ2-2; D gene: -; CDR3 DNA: TGCGCCAGCAGTAGGGGAATACTAGCAGTAACGCCGAACACCGGGGAGCTGTTTTTT; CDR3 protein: CASSRGILAVTPNTGELFF
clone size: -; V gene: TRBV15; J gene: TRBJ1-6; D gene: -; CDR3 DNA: TGTGCCACCAGCGGGAGCTCCTATAATTCACCCCTCCACTTT; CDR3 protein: CATSGSSYNSPLHF
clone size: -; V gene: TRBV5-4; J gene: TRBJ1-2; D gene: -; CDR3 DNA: TGTGCCAGCAGCCTAGACGGGAACTATGGCTACACCTTC; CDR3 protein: CASSLDGNYGYTF
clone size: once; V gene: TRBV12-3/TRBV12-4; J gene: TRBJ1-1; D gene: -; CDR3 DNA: TGTGCCAGCAGTTTCTCCACTGAAGCTTTCTTT; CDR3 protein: CASSFSTEAFF
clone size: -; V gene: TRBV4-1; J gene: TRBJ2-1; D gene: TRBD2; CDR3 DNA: TGCGCCAGCAGCCAAGATACGAGAGTTCGGGGGGGCTACAATGAGCAGTTCTTC; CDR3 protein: CASSQDTRVRGGYNEQFF
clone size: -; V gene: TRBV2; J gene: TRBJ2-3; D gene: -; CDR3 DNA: TGTGCCAGCAGTGATTTTAGAGCCCGAGATACGCAGTATTTT; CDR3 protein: CASSDFRARDTQYF
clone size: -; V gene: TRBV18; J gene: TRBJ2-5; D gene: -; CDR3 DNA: TGTGCCAGCTCACCTGTGACAGAAGAGACCCAGTACTTC; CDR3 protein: CASSPVTEETQYF
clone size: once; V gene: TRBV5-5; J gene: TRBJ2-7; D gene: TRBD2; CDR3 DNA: TGTGCCAGCAGCGCCGGGGGGGACCCGGCTAGCTACGAGCAGTACTTC; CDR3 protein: CASSAGGDPASYEQYF
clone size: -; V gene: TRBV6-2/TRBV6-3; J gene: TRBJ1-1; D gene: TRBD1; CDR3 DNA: TGTGCCAGCAGTTACCCCTCGCAGGGGGACACTGAAGCTTTCTTT; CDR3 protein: CASSYPSQGDTEAFF
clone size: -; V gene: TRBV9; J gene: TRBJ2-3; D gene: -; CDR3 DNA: TGTGCCAGCAGCGAGGGGCCCTCGGCAGATACGCAGTATTTT; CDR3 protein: CASSEGPSADTQYF
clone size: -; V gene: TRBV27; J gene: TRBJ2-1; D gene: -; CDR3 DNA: TGTGCCAGCAGTTTCGGGGGCTACAATGAGCAGTTCTTC; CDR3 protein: CASSFGGYNEQFF
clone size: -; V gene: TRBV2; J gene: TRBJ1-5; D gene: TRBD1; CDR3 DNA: TGTGCCAGCAGGGCCGACAGGGGGCCCCAGCATTTT; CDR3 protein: CASRADRGPQHF
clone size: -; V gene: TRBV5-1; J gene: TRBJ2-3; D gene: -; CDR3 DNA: TGCGCCAGCAGCTTGGCCACTAGCACAGATACGCAGTATTTT; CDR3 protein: CASSLATSTDTQYF
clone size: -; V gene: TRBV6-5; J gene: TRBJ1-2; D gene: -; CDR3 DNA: TGTGCCAGCAGTACTACCAGGGGAAGAATAGGTGGCTACACCTTC; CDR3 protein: CASSTTRGRIGGYTF
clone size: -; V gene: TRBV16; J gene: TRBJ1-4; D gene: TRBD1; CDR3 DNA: TGTGCCAGCAGCCAGCGGGACAGCTATGCAACTAATGAAAAACTGTTTTTT; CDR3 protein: CASSQRDSYATNEKLFF
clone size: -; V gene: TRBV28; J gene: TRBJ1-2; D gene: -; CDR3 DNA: TGTGCCAGCAGACACCCCAGTGGCTACACCTTC; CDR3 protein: CASRHPSGYTF
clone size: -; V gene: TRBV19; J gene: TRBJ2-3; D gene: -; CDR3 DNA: TGTGCCAGTAGTATAGGCCCAGCGCCCACAGATACGCAGTATTTT; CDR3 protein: CASSIGPAPTDTQYF
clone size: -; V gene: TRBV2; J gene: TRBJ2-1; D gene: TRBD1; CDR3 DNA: TGTGCCAGCAGTGATTTGGGACAGGGGAACAATGAGCAGTTCTTC; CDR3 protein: CASSDLGQGNNEQFF
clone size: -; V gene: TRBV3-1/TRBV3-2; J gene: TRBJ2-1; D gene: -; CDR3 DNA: TGTGCCAGCAGCCAAGGAGAGTCTTACAATGAGCAGTTCTTC; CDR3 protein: CASSQGESYNEQFF
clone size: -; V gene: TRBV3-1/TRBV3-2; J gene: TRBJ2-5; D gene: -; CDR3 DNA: TGTGCCAGCCTATCTCGGGGGCAAGAGACCCAGTACTTC; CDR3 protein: CASLSRGQETQYF
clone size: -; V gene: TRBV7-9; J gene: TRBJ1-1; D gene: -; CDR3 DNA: TGTGCCAGCAGCTTGGGGCAGGGAACTGAAGCTTTCTTT; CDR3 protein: CASSLGQGTEAFF
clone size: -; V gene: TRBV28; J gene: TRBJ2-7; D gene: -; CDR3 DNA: TGTGCCACCAGGACACCTCTTTTCGGCGAGCAGTACTTC; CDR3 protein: CATRTPLFGEQYF
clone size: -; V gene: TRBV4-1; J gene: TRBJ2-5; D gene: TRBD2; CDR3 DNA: TGCGCCAGCAGCCAAGGATTAGCGGGGGGTCTAGGAGAGACCCAGTACTTC; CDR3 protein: CASSQGLAGGLGETQYF